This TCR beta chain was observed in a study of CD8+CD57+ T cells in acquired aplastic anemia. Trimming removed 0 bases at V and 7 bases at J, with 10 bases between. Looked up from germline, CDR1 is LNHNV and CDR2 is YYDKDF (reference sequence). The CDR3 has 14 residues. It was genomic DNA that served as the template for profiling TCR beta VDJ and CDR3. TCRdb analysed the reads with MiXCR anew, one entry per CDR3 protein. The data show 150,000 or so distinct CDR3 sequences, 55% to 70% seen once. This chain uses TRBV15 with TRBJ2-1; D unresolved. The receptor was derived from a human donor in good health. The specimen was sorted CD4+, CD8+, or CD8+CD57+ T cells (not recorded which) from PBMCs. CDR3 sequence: CATSRDRPQNEQFF. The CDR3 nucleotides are TGTGCCACCAGCAGAGACCGGCCACAGAATGAGCAGTTCTTC.